A selection of T cell receptor beta chains follows, all from one sample in a study of radiation and T cells in renal cell carcinoma. The method was immunoSEQ multiplex PCR; TCRdb's version includes in-frame clones alone and lacks a portion of them. This sample has approximately 83,000 clones; roughly 80% occur once, and the top ten carry 9.4%. The sequenced sample was blood, obtained from a patient whose treatment included radiotherapy and nephrectomy. The receptor source for this set is a man aged 45 to 65 with renal cell carcinoma. CDR3s include the opening cysteine and the closing phenylalanine or tryptophan. D genes are given only for firm matches. Clone size, where shown, is once, few, many, or a class for clones that have expanded.

clone_size j_call v_call d_call cdr3_length cdr3_aa cdr3_nt
NA TRBJ2-3 TRBV4-1 TRBD1 16 CASSQAMGQGKDTQYF TGCGCCAGCAGCCAGGCTATGGGACAGGGAAAAGATACGCAGTATTTT
NA TRBJ2-5 TRBV7-6 NA 17 CASSLNPSPGPSETQYF TGTGCCAGCAGCTTAAACCCCTCGCCCGGGCCATCGGAGACCCAGTACTTC
NA TRBJ2-1 TRBV29-1 NA 13 CSVGTVGYNEQFF TGCAGCGTGGGGACGGTGGGGTACAATGAGCAGTTCTTC
NA TRBJ2-7 TRBV7-2 TRBD1 15 CASTPSGTGPYEQYF TGTGCCAGCACCCCGTCGGGGACAGGGCCCTACGAGCAGTACTTC
NA TRBJ2-3 TRBV7-9 NA 14 CASSLVLSTDTQYF TGTGCCAGCAGCTTGGTGTTAAGCACAGATACGCAGTATTTT
NA TRBJ2-6 TRBV27 NA 13 CASSLNGANVLTF TGTGCCAGCAGTTTGAATGGGGCCAACGTCCTGACTTTC
NA TRBJ2-7 TRBV2 NA 15 CASSDQGTLSYEQYF TGTGCCAGCAGTGATCAGGGGACCCTTTCCTACGAGCAGTACTTC
NA TRBJ2-3 TRBV6-5 TRBD2 14 CASRGTSGRNTQYF TGTGCCAGCAGGGGGACTAGCGGGAGAAATACGCAGTATTTT
once TRBJ2-2 TRBV19 TRBD2 16 CASSIVSGGAIGELFF TGTGCCAGTAGTATAGTCAGCGGGGGGGCCATCGGGGAGCTGTTTTTT
few TRBJ1-5 TRBV6-1 NA 11 CASEKGQPQHF TGTGCCAGCGAAAAGGGTCAGCCCCAGCATTTT
NA TRBJ2-6 TRBV19 TRBD1 17 CASTLDRTLSGANVLTF TGTGCCAGTACCCTGGACAGGACGCTCTCTGGGGCCAACGTCCTGACTTTC
NA TRBJ2-3 TRBV5-4 NA 14 CASSPPTGVDTQYF TGTGCCAGCAGCCCTCCCACGGGAGTGGATACGCAGTATTTT
NA TRBJ2-7 TRBV9 TRBD1 14 CASSVRGTGDEQYF TGTGCCAGCAGCGTTCGTGGGACAGGGGACGAGCAGTACTTC
NA TRBJ1-1 TRBV29-1 TRBD1 14 CSVRRQGWNTEAFF TGCAGCGTTCGCCGACAGGGTTGGAACACTGAAGCTTTCTTT
NA TRBJ2-5 TRBV7-8 NA 17 CASSLFGAAHPPETQYF TGTGCCAGCAGCTTATTCGGAGCGGCCCACCCCCCGGAGACCCAGTACTTC
NA TRBJ2-5 TRBV5-1 NA 14 CASSFGSGQETQYF TGCGCCAGCAGCTTTGGTAGCGGCCAAGAGACCCAGTACTTC
NA TRBJ1-3 TRBV11-3 NA 8 CATRKRYF TGTGCTACCAGGAAGCGATATTTT
NA TRBJ2-7 TRBV30 NA 12 CAWSRTSYEQYF TGTGCCTGGAGCAGGACCAGCTACGAGCAGTACTTC
NA TRBJ2-3 TRBV9 TRBD1 16 CASSFRDRGPTDTQYF TGTGCCAGCAGCTTTCGGGACAGGGGGCCCACAGATACGCAGTATTTT
NA TRBJ2-3 TRBV4-1 NA 15 CASSQEPLSTDTQYF TGCGCCAGCAGCCAAGAACCGCTGAGCACAGATACGCAGTATTTT
NA TRBJ2-1 TRBV7-6 TRBD2 15 CASSLVLAGAQEQFF TGTGCCAGCAGCTTAGTCCTAGCGGGAGCTCAGGAGCAGTTCTTC
NA TRBJ1-5 TRBV6-5 NA 13 CASSYGRNQPQHF TGTGCCAGCAGTTACGGCAGGAATCAGCCCCAGCATTTT
NA TRBJ1-5 TRBV7-8 NA 15 CASSGARRGNQPQHF TGTGCCAGCAGCGGGGCCCGGCGGGGCAATCAGCCCCAGCATTTT
NA TRBJ2-7 TRBV30 NA 14 CAWSEAGIVNEQYF TGTGCCTGGAGTGAAGCGGGTATAGTCAACGAGCAGTACTTC
NA TRBJ2-5 TRBV10-3 TRBD1 15 CAISEAGQGGGTQYF TGTGCCATCAGTGAGGCGGGACAGGGCGGGGGGACCCAGTACTTC
NA TRBJ1-5 TRBV19 TRBD1 15 CASSRTGGSNQPQHF TGTGCCAGTAGTCGGACAGGGGGTAGCAATCAGCCCCAGCATTTT
NA TRBJ1-2 TRBV5-1 TRBD1 18 CASSRRNRGLISNYGYTF TGCGCCAGCAGCCGGAGGAACAGGGGGCTGATCTCTAACTATGGCTACACCTTC
NA TRBJ2-5 TRBV19 NA 15 CASSINRDWEETQYF TGTGCCAGTAGTATCAACAGGGATTGGGAAGAGACCCAGTACTTC
NA TRBJ2-7 TRBV15 NA 15 CATSRDQAIWAEQYF TGTGCCACCAGCAGAGATCAAGCAATATGGGCCGAGCAGTACTTC
NA TRBJ1-3 TRBV10-3 NA 12 CAITGSGNTIYF TGTGCCATCACAGGGTCCGGAAACACCATATATTTT
NA TRBJ2-1 TRBV27 NA 12 CASRTGGNEQFF TGTGCCAGCAGGACAGGTGGGAATGAGCAGTTCTTC
NA TRBJ2-7 TRBV7-2 TRBD1 14 CASSSPGGPYEQYF TGTGCCAGCAGCTCTCCAGGGGGCCCCTACGAGCAGTACTTC
few TRBJ1-2 TRBV7-6 NA 13 CASSFPGGYGYTF TGTGCCAGCAGCTTCCCAGGAGGCTATGGCTACACCTTC
NA TRBJ2-1 TRBV19 TRBD2 15 CASSSLPLAANEQFF TGTGCCAGTAGTAGCCTTCCTCTAGCGGCAAATGAGCAGTTCTTC
NA TRBJ2-1 TRBV7-6 NA 15 CASSAPDVSYNEQFF TGTGCCAGCAGCGCACCAGACGTTTCCTACAATGAGCAGTTCTTC
NA TRBJ2-3 TRBV4-1 TRBD2 16 CASSQDVAGGPDTQYF TGCGCCAGCAGCCAAGATGTAGCGGGGGGCCCAGATACGCAGTATTTT
NA TRBJ2-7 TRBV5-1 NA 16 CASSPRRQESSYEQYF TGCGCCAGCAGCCCCCGTCGACAGGAGAGCTCCTACGAGCAGTACTTC
NA TRBJ2-1 TRBV14 NA 15 CASSHRDPSYNEQFF TGTGCCAGCAGCCACAGAGACCCCTCCTACAATGAGCAGTTCTTC
NA TRBJ2-1 TRBV7-9 NA 14 CASSSEWVYNEQFF TGTGCCAGCAGCTCTGAATGGGTTTACAATGAGCAGTTCTTC
NA TRBJ1-5 TRBV28 NA 14 CASSFGFGNQPQHF TGTGCCAGCAGTTTCGGGTTCGGCAATCAGCCCCAGCATTTT
NA TRBJ2-5 TRBV18 TRBD1 16 CASSLNPGQGVETQYF TGTGCCAGCTCACTTAATCCGGGACAGGGTGTGGAGACCCAGTACTTC
NA TRBJ1-5 TRBV6-1 TRBD1 18 CASSGLQGGGYSNQPQHF TGTGCCAGCAGTGGACTACAGGGGGGAGGCTATAGCAATCAGCCCCAGCATTTT
NA TRBJ2-1 TRBV6-1 NA 12 CASSELKPRRFF TGTGCCAGCAGTGAACTGAAACCCAGGAGGTTCTTC
few TRBJ2-7 TRBV19 NA 13 CASSMRAASEQYF TGTGCCAGTAGTATGCGGGCCGCCTCCGAGCAGTACTTC
NA TRBJ2-2 TRBV2 TRBD2 15 CASSGTSGGIGELFF TGTGCCAGCAGTGGGACTAGCGGGGGGATCGGGGAGCTGTTTTTT
NA TRBJ2-2 TRBV27 TRBD1 15 CASSFGQGATGELFF TGTGCCAGCAGTTTTGGGCAGGGGGCGACCGGGGAGCTGTTTTTT
NA TRBJ2-1 TRBV7-9 NA 13 CASSSGIFNEQFF TGTGCCAGCAGCTCCGGTATTTTCAATGAGCAGTTCTTC
NA TRBJ2-3 TRBV5-1 NA 15 CASSSRTGSTDTQYF TGCGCCAGCAGCTCCCGGACGGGAAGCACAGATACGCAGTATTTT
NA TRBJ2-4 TRBV15 TRBD2 16 CATPIAGAPSSDIQYF TGTGCCACGCCAATAGCGGGAGCTCCGAGTTCGGACATTCAGTACTTC
NA TRBJ2-7 TRBV23-1 NA 15 CASRGVRPSSYEQYF TGCGCCAGCAGGGGAGTTCGGCCGAGCTCCTACGAGCAGTACTTC
NA TRBJ1-1 TRBV9 NA 15 CASSGGVAMNTEAFF TGTGCCAGCAGCGGGGGCGTGGCAATGAACACTGAAGCTTTCTTT
NA TRBJ2-3 TRBV7-9 TRBD2 16 CASSLRARGVTDTQYF TGTGCCAGCAGCTTAAGGGCCCGGGGGGTCACAGATACGCAGTATTTT
NA TRBJ2-2 TRBV19 NA 14 CASSWAGDGGELFF TGTGCCAGTAGTTGGGCAGGGGATGGCGGGGAGCTGTTTTTT
few TRBJ1-2 TRBV5-1 NA 14 CASSPSTASYGYTF TGCGCCAGCAGCCCATCGACTGCCTCATATGGCTACACCTTC
few TRBJ2-7 TRBV19 TRBD2 13 CASRAGPGYEQYF TGTGCCAGTCGAGCGGGGCCCGGTTACGAGCAGTACTTC